The clone carrying this T cell receptor beta chain has more than one count but fewer than ten. This entry comes from a study of T-cell memory formation after mild COVID-19. The germline gives CDR1 LGHDT, CDR2 YNNKEL (reference sequence). Trimming at V came to 0 bases and at J to 8 bases, leaving 4 bases not matched to a gene. The CDR3 has 14 amino acids. TCRdb ran MiXCR on the 5' RACE reads and lists one entry per CDR3 protein. The sample has about 140,000 distinct CDR3 sequences, about 14% seen once. This TCR came from an adult woman who had mild COVID-19 (a few samples of this study predate the infection). Cell type and time point are not known. The sample was PBMCs or a T cell subset sorted from them (not recorded which). The chain couples TRBV3-1 to TRBJ1-3; 7 positions match TRBD1. CDR3 region: CASSQEEGGDTIYF. CDR3 nucleotides: TGTGCCAGCAGCCAAGAAGAAGGGGGCGACACCATATATTTT.